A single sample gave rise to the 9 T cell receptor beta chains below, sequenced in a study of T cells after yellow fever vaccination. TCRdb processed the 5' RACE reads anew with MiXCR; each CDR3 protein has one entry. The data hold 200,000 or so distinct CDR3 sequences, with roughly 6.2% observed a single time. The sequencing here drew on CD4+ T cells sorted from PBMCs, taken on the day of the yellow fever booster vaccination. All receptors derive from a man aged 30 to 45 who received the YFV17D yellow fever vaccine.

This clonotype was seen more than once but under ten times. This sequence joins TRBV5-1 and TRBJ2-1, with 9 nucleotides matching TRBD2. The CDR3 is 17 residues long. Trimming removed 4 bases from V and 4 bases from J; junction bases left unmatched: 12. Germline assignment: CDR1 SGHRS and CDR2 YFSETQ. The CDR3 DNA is TGCGCCAGCAGCCCGTCTAGGAGCGGGAGGCGATACAATGAGCAGTTCTTC. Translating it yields CASSPSRSGRRYNEQFF.

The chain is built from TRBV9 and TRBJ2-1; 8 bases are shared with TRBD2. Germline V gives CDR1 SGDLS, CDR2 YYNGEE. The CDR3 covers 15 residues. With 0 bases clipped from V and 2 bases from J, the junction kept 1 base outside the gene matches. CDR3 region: CASSVDSGAYNEQFF. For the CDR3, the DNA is TGTGCCAGCAGCGTAGATAGCGGGGCCTACAATGAGCAGTTCTTC.

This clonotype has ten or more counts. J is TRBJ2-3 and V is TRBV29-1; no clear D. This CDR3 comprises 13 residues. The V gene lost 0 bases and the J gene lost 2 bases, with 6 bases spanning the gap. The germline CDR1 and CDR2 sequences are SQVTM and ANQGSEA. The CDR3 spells CSVEDSPTDTQYF. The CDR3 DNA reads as TGCAGCGTTGAAGACAGTCCCACAGATACGCAGTATTTT.

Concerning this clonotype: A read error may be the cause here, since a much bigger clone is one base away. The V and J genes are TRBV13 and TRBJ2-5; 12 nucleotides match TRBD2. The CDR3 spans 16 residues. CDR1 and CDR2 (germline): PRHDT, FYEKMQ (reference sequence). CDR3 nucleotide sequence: TGTGCCGGCAGCCCAGGGTCGACTAGCGGGAGCCAGACCCAGTACTTC. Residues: CAGSPGSTSGSQTQYF.

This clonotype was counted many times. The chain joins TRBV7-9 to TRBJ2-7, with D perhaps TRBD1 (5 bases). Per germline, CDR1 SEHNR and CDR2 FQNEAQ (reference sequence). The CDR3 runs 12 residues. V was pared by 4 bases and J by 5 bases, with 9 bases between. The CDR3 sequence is CASSWGVDEQYF. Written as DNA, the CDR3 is TGTGCCAGCAGCTGGGGCGTGGACGAGCAGTACTTC.

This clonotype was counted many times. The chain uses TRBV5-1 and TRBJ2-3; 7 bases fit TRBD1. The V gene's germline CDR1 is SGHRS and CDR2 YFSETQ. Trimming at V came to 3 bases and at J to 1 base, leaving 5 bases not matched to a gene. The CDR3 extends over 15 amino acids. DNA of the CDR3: TGCGCCAGCAGCTACGGACAGGCTGGCACAGATACGCAGTATTTT. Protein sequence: CASSYGQAGTDTQYF.

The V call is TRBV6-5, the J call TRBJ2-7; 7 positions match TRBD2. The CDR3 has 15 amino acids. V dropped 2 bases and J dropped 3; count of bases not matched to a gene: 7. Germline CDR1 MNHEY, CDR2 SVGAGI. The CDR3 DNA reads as TGTGCCAGCAGTTACGGCGCGGGAGCGAACTACGAGCAGTACTTC. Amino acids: CASSYGAGANYEQYF.

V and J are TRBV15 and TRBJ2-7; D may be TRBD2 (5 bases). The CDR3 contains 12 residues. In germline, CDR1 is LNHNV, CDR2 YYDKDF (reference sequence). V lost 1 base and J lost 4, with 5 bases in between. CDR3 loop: CATSRGGYEQYF. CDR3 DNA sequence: TGTGCCACCAGCAGAGGCGGGTACGAGCAGTACTTC. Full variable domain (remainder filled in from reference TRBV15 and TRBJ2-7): DAMVIQNPRYQVTQFGKPVTLSCSQTLNHNVMYWYQQKSSQAPKLLFHYYDKDFNNEADTPDNFQSRRPNTSFCFLDIRSPGLGDTAMYLCATSRGGYEQYFGPGTRLTVT.

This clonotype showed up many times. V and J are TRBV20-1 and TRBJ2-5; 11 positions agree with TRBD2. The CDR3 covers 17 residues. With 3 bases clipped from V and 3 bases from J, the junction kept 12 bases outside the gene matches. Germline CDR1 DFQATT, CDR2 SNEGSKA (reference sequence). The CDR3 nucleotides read TGCAGTGCTAGTGGACTAGCGGGCACAAGTTCTAAAGAGACCCAGTACTTC. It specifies CSASGLAGTSSKETQYF.